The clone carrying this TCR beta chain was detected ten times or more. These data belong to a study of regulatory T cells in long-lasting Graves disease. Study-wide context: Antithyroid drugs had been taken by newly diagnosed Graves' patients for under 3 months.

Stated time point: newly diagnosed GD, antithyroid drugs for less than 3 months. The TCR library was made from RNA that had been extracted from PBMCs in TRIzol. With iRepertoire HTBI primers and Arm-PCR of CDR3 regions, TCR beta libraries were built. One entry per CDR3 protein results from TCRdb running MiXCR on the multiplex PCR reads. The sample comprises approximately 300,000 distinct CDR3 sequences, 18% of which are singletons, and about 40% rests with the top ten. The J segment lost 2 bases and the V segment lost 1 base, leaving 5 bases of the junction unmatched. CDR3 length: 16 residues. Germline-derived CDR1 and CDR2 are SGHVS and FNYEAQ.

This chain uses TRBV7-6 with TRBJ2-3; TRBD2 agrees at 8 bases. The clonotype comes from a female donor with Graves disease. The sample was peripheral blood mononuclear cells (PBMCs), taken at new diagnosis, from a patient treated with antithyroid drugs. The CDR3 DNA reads TGTGCCAGCAGCTTAGGAAGCGGGAGTTCCACAGATACGCAGTATTTT. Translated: CASSLGSGSSTDTQYF.